This T cell receptor beta chain was sequenced for a study of blood T cells in healthy people across ages. General study findings and limits: What prevented conclusive comparison of naive and antigen-experienced cells was that PBMCs were unsorted. The fall in TCR beta diversity per million T cells was roughly linear with age.

With a J-beta primer mix and a sample-barcoded 5' primer, a second PCR ran about 6 to 11 cycles. TCRdb analysed the 5' RACE reads with MiXCR anew, one entry per CDR3 protein. The sample lists 1.8 million or so distinct CDR3 sequences, approximately 40% occurring once. In regard to this clonotype: Its target is not known.

CDR1 is SGHVS, CDR2 FNYEAQ, per germline. Trimming cost V 4 bases and J 1 base, with 10 bases left between them. The CDR3 contains 14 residues. The source material was blood. This TCR came from a human donor in good health. The V call is TRBV7-6, the J call TRBJ1-1; tentatively, D is TRBD1 (6 bases). This CDR3 is CASSSGGPNTEAFF. The CDR3 DNA is TGTGCCAGCAGCTCGGGGGGGCCGAACACTGAAGCTTTCTTT.